The next 5 T cell receptor beta chains were all read from a single sample in a study of T cells after somatic rescue of genetic block. Profiling relied on immunoSEQ multiplex PCR, and the TCRdb table lists in-frame clones only, not all of them. The sample has around 50,000 clones, 95% to 96% seen once. The specimen sequenced was peripheral blood mononuclear cells (PBMCs). The receptors were sampled from a child in the first two years of life.

CDR3 residues: CASSLQYQETQYF. The CDR3 coding sequence is TGCGCCAGCAGCTTGCAGTACCAAGAGACCCAGTACTTC. The genes are TRBV5-1 and TRBJ2-5; D gene ambiguous. CDR1 is SGHRS, CDR2 YFSETQ, per germline. V lost 1 base, J lost 0 bases, and 4 bases lay in between. The CDR3 length is 13 residues.

This chain uses TRBV27 with TRBJ1-1, with D uncertain. V gave up 2 bases and J gave up 4 bases, with 8 bases separating them. The CDR3 is 13 amino acids. The germline V gene has CDR1 MNHEY and CDR2 SMNVEV (reference sequence). In DNA form, the CDR3 reads TGTGCCAGCAGTTTAACGCGGGGCACTGAAGCTTTCTTT. Residues: CASSLTRGTEAFF.

The chain employs TRBV5-4 and TRBJ2-2, with 12 nucleotides matching TRBD2. The V and J ends lost 1 base and 2 bases, in that order; junction bases with no gene match: 3. CDR3 length: 17 residues. Germline V gene data show CDR1 as SGHNT and CDR2 as YYREEE (reference sequence). As DNA, the CDR3 is TGTGCCAGCAGCTTGCCTAGCGGGAGGGCAAACACCGGGGAGCTGTTTTTT. Encoded protein: CASSLPSGRANTGELFF. Full variable domain (missing parts from reference TRBV5-4 and TRBJ2-2): ETGVTQSPTHLIKTRGQQVTLRCSSQSGHNTVSWYQQALGQGPQFIFQYYREEENGRGNFPPRFSGLQFPNYSSELNVNALELDDSALYLCASSLPSGRANTGELFFGEGSRLTVL.

The rearrangement joins TRBV19 to TRBJ1-1; tentatively, D is TRBD1 (6 bases). V gave up 3 bases and J gave up 0 bases, with 11 bases separating them. The CDR3 sequence is 15 residues long. CDR1 LNHDA and CDR2 SQIVND come from the germline V gene (reference sequence). The CDR3 coding sequence is TGTGCCAGTAGTATCAGCCGGGGGCTGAACACTGAAGCTTTCTTT. This sequence encodes CASSISRGLNTEAFF.

The gene calls are TRBV6-1 and TRBJ1-6; TRBD1 matches 9 bases. CDR3 length: 14 residues. CDR1 and CDR2 (germline): MNHNS, SASEGT. Unmatched junction bases numbered 9, after V lost 7 bases and J lost 11 bases. This CDR3 reads CASMPGQGPPPLHF. The DNA of the CDR3 is TGTGCCAGCATGCCGGGACAGGGCCCACCACCCCTCCACTTT.